What follows is one TCR beta chain and its context. It lacks a known antigen. The record has no base qualities; no much larger clone is one base away. The CDR3 starts with the cysteine, ends with the phenylalanine, and has 15 residues. Of the read, only the CDR3 DNA is kept; its 45 bases are in frame from base 1. CDR1 and CDR2 were assigned from the germline V gene (reference sequence) as SEHNR and FQNEAQ. The junction shows trimming of 5 bases on V and 0 bases on J, plus 12 bases between the germline ends. This entry comes from a study of somatic mutations in cytotoxic T cells in rheumatoid arthritis (dated by TCRdb to about 2017). With regard to the full study: Before any treatment started and right after they were diagnosed, patients gave peripheral blood samples (about 30 ml EDTA). The median ages of the patient and control groups were essentially identical. Some T-cell populations stained with V beta antibodies were sorted by flow on a FACSAria II or Sony SH800 to nearly 100% purity, with sorted V beta1+ cells additionally subjected to TCRB sequencing. For 65 to 80 rheumatoid arthritis patients and 20 healthy controls, TCRB deep sequencing was carried out. Whether expanded CD8+ T-cell clones in untreated, newly diagnosed rheumatoid arthritis carry somatic mutations was the study question, and clonality was characterized with TCRB deep sequencing.

The immunoSEQ assay was applied to genomic DNA for TCRB CDR3 sequencing. As for how the authors treated the data: Patient CD8+ clones larger than 1% were compared against published virus-specific TCRB sequences, and only a few matched. Nothing other than productive TCRB rearrangements was included in the analyses. Clonality was calculated as a Shannon entropy-based productive clonality index, and a clone was defined by a unique TCRB CDR3 sequence. Repertoire overlap for a pair of samples was computed from each clone's template counts relative to total templates per sample. V-gene usage from TCRB sequencing and V-gene usage measured by flow cytometry were correlated (Spearman r of roughly 0.61). The source is immuneACCESS, and TCRdb retained only in-frame sequences with V and J called. Part of the clones is not carried over; for the studies checked, unresolved V genes explain less than half of this, and the remainder is unexplained. That table gives V, J and clone size, and the DNA gave D and trimming. The sample table holds almost 9,000 clones, of which approximately 75% were seen once. The top ten clonotypes cover 4% to 6% of the sample.

On an AutoMACS, CD4+ and CD8+ cells were isolated via positive magnetic bead selection, and their purity was verified by flow cytometry. Initial screening for clonal expansions relied on flow cytometry with a TCR V beta antibody panel, after which sorted CD8+ fractions underwent TCRB deep sequencing for characterization. Peripheral blood mononuclear cells were isolated by Ficoll-Paque PLUS density gradient separation. Nucleospin Tissue or Tissue XS kits were used to extract DNA from CD4-enriched, CD8-enriched or PBMC samples, and a Qubit 2.0 fluorometer was used for quantification. Results and caveats for the whole study, not just this receptor: CD8+ T-cell clonality did not differ significantly between rheumatoid arthritis patients and age-matched healthy controls. The antigen targets of the expanded CD8+ clones were unknown, and absence from virus-specific databases did not rule out viral specificity. In about an eighth of the roughly 65 patients, more than 20% of CD8+ cells belonged to the largest CD8+ clone, while several identical CD8+ TCRB sequences were shared between blood and synovial fluid. Healthy controls showed no age-related increase in CD8+ clonality, whereas patients did (Spearman r ≈ 0.5). The slight TRBV07 underrepresentation in patients was not adjusted for multiple comparisons.

This sequence uses TRBV7-9 and TRBJ2-3; the D gene is unclear. The sample taken for sequencing was CD8+ T cells sorted from blood. The sequence derives from an adult with rheumatoid arthritis. The CDR3 reads CASSPPWASTDTQYF. The nucleotide sequence is TGTGCCAGCAGCCCCCCCTGGGCCAGCACAGATACGCAGTATTTT.